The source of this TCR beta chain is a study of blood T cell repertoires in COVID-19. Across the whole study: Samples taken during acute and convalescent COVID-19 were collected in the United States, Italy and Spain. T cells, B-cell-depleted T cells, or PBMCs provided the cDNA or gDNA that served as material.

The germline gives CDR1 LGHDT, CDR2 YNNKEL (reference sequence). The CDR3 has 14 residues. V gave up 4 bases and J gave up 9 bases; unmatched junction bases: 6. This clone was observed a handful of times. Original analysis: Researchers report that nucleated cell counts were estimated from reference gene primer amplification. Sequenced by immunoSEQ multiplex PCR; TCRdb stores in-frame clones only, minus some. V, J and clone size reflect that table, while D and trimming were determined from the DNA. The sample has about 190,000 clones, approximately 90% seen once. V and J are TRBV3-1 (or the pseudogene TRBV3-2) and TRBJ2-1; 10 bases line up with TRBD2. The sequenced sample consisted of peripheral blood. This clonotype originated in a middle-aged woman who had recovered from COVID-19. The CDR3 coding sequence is TGTGCCAGCAGCCCTGGACTAGCGGTGGTTGAGCAGTTCTTC. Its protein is CASSPGLAVVEQFF.